This T cell receptor (beta chain) derives from a study of blood T cell repertoires in COVID-19. The length of the CDR3 is 14 residues. Germline values: CDR1 MDHEN, CDR2 SYDVKM. The V end lost 6 bases, the J end lost 2 bases, and 13 bases lay between the germline ends. The protocol was immunoSEQ multiplex PCR, while the TCRdb copy is restricted to in-frame clones and leaves out a portion. This sample has fewer than 40,000 clones, with 90% found just once. The sequence derives from a man in his 60s with active COVID-19. The sample comprised peripheral blood. The chain combines TRBV28 with TRBJ1-1, with a possible D match to TRBD1 (5 bases). In DNA, the CDR3 is TGTGCCAGCAGGGCGGGACCAGACAACACTGAAGCTTTCTTT. It codes for CASRAGPDNTEAFF.